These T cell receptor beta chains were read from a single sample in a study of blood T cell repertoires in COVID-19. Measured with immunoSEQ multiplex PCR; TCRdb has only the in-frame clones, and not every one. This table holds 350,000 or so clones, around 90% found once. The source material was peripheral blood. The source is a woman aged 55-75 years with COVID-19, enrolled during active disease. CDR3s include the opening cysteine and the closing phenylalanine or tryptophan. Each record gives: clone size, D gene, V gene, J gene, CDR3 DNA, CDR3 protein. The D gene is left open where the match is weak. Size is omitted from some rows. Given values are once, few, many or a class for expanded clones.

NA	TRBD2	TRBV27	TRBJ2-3	TGTGCCAGCAGCCGCGGGGGGGCAGACGCAGATACGCAGTATTTT	CASSRGGADADTQYF
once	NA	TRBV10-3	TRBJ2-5	TGTGCCATTCGGAGAGGAACCCAAGAGACCCAGTACTTC	CAIRRGTQETQYF
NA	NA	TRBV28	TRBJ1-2	TGTGCCAGCAGTTCGACCGGACAGAGTAGCTATGGCTACACCTTC	CASSSTGQSSYGYTF
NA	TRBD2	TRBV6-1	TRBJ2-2	TGTGCCAGCAGTGAAGTGAGACTAGCGCTCAACACCGGGGAGCTGTTTTTT	CASSEVRLALNTGELFF
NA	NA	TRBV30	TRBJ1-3	TGTGCCTGGCGGGGGTTCTCTGGAAACACCATATATTTT	CAWRGFSGNTIYF
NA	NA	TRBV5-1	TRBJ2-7	TGCGCCAGCAGCTTGATAGTGGAGGGAAACGAGCAGTACTTC	CASSLIVEGNEQYF
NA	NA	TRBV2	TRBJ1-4	TGTGCCAGCAGTGCGGGGGGTAATGAAAAACTGTTTTTT	CASSAGGNEKLFF
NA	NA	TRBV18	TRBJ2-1	TGTGCCAGCTCAAGGACAGTTGAAGACAATGAGCAGTTCTTC	CASSRTVEDNEQFF
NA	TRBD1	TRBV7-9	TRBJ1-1	TGTGCCAGCAGCTGGGGACAGGGGCGCACTGAAGCTTTCTTT	CASSWGQGRTEAFF
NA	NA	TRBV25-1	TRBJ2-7	TGTGCCAGCAGTGAATCAGGCTCCTACGAGCAGTACTTC	CASSESGSYEQYF
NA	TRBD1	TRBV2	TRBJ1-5	TGTGCCAGCAGTGGAGATGGACAGGGAAATCAGCCCCAGCATTTT	CASSGDGQGNQPQHF
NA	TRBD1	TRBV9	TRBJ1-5	TGTGCCAGCAGCGAGACAGGGAAATATCAGCCCCAGCATTTT	CASSETGKYQPQHF
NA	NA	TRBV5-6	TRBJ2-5	TGTGCCAGCAGCAACAGACTAGTACAAGAGACCCAGTACTTC	CASSNRLVQETQYF
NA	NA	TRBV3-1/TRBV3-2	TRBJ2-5	TGTGCCAGCAGGCCGGCTCGGTGGGCTGAAGAGACCCAGTACTTC	CASRPARWAEETQYF
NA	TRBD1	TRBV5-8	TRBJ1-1	TGTGCCAGCAGCCCCGGGACAGGTTCGGGCGCTGAAGCTTTCTTT	CASSPGTGSGAEAFF
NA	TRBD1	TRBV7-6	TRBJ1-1	TGTGCCAGCAGCTTAGGTGCGACAGGGCTCACTGAAGCTTTCTTT	CASSLGATGLTEAFF
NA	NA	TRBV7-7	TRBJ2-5	TGTGCTAGCAGCTTAACCGGGGATGGAGAGACCCAGTACTTC	CASSLTGDGETQYF
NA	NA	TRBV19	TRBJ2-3	TGTGCCAGTACCGATGCGGGGTCAGATACGCAGTATTTT	CASTDAGSDTQYF
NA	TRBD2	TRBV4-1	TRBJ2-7	TGCGCCAGCAGCCAAGAGCGGGGGGCCCGGGAGCAGTACTTC	CASSQERGAREQYF
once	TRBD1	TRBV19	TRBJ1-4	TGTGCCAGTAGGGATGGACAGGGCCTTAATGAAAAACTGTTTTTT	CASRDGQGLNEKLFF
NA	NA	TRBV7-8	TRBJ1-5	TGTGCCAGCAGCTCCAGGACAAATAGCAATCAGCCCCAGCATTTT	CASSSRTNSNQPQHF
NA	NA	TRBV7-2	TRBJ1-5	TGTGCCAGCAGCTTAGGCGGGTCAGTGGAGCCCCAGCATTTT	CASSLGGSVEPQHF
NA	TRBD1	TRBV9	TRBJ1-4	TGTGCCAGCAGCGTCGCGACAGGGAATGAAAAACTGTTTTTT	CASSVATGNEKLFF
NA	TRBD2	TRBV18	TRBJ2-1	TGTGCCAGCTCACAGGGACTAGCGGGGGCCGGGTTTGAGCAGTTCTTC	CASSQGLAGAGFEQFF
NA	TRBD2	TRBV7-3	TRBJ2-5	TGTGCCAGCAGCTCCTCGGGACTAGCAGCAGGGACCCAGTACTTC	CASSSSGLAAGTQYF
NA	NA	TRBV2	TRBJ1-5	TGTGCCAGCGGCGGGAGGGATCAGCCCCAGCATTTT	CASGGRDQPQHF
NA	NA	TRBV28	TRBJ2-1	TGTGCCAGCAGTTTAGTGGGGGCCTCCTACAATGAGCAGTTCTTC	CASSLVGASYNEQFF
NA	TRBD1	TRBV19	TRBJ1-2	TGTGCCAGTAGGATTAACAGGGGGCGAAATGGCTACACCTTC	CASRINRGRNGYTF
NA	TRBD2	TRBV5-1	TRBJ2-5	TGCGCCAGCAGCTTGGGACTAGCGGGGGAGACTTTCCAAGAGACCCAGTACTTC	CASSLGLAGETFQETQYF
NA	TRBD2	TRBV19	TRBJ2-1	TGTGCCAGTAGTTCCAAGACTAGCGGGGGGAATGAGCAGTTCTTC	CASSSKTSGGNEQFF
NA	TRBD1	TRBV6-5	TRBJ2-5	TGTGCCAGCAGGACAACAGGGGGGGAGACCCAGTACTTC	CASRTTGGETQYF
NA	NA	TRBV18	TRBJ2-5	TGTGCCAGCTCCCCCAGGGCCCAAGAGACCCAGTACTTC	CASSPRAQETQYF
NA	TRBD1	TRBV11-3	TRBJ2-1	TGTGCCAGCTCAGGGGGTCTCTCCTACAATGAGCAGTTCTTC	CASSGGLSYNEQFF
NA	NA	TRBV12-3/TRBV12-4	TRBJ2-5	TGTGCCAGCAGACAGGGTCAGCGGGAGACCCAGTACTTC	CASRQGQRETQYF
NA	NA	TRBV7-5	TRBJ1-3	TGTGTCAGAAGCTTGGGAGAGCAGATGCTTGGAAACACCATATATTTT	CVRSLGEQMLGNTIYF
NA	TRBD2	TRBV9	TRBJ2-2	TGTGCCAGCACCCCCATGAGCGGGGATTACACCGGGGAGCTGTTTTTT	CASTPMSGDYTGELFF
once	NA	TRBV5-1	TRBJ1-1	TGCGCCAGCAGCTATTCGTCGGACAGCGGTACTGAAGCTTTCTTT	CASSYSSDSGTEAFF
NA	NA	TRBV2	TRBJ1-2	TGTGCCAGCAGTGCACAGGGAAGGGTCAACTATGGCTACACCTTC	CASSAQGRVNYGYTF
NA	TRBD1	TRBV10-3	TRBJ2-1	TGTGCCATCAGTGACTTAACCTCGACAGGGAGCAATGAGCAGTTCTTC	CAISDLTSTGSNEQFF
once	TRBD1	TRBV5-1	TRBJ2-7	TGCGCCAGCAGCCCCACAGGGGAACGAGTCGAGCAGTACTTC	CASSPTGERVEQYF
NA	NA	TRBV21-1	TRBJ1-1	TGTGCCAGCAGCAATGAGGCCAGGGACAATGAAGCTTTCTTT	CASSNEARDNEAFF
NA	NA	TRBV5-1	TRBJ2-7	TGCGCCAGCAGCTTGGGGGTCAGACAGCCCTACGAGCAGTACTTC	CASSLGVRQPYEQYF
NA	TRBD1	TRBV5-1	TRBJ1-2	TGCGCCAGCAGCCCAGGACAGGGAGGGAACTATGGCTACACCTTC	CASSPGQGGNYGYTF
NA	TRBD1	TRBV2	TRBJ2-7	TGTGCCAGCCGACAGGGATCCTACGAGCAGTACTTC	CASRQGSYEQYF
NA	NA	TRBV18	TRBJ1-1	TGTGCCAGCTCACCCGACAGAAACATGAACACTGAAGCTTTCTTT	CASSPDRNMNTEAFF
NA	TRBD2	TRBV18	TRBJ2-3	TGTGCCAGCTCACCACTAGCGGGGTTCTCCACAGATACGCAGTATTTT	CASSPLAGFSTDTQYF